These 30 T cell receptor beta chains were all obtained from the same sample, sequenced in a study of T cell repertoires in cytomegalovirus infection. TCRdb called the reads again in MiXCR, with one record for every CDR3 protein. The table records around 630,000 distinct CDR3 sequences, less than 25% of them present only once. The sequenced material came from CD8+ T cells from PBMCs. These receptors were taken from a human donor in good health (CMV status not recorded). Some clones in this sample may be carry-over from other donors' samples.

The rearrangement joins TRBV4-3 to TRBJ2-5; possible D gene TRBD1, 5 bases. Germline V gene data show CDR1 as LGHNA and CDR2 as YSLEER. The CDR3 spans 15 residues. With 0 bases removed from V and 5 bases from J, the gap between germline ends came to 13 bases. The CDR3 loop reads CASSQDPQGVETQYF. In DNA, the CDR3 is TGCGCCAGCAGCCAAGATCCCCAGGGTGTGGAGACCCAGTACTTC.

The gene calls are TRBV13 and TRBJ2-7, with D possibly TRBD1 on 6 matching bases. Trimming cost V 4 bases and J 4 bases, with 14 bases left between them. CDR1 and CDR2 from the germline V gene are PRHDT and FYEKMQ (reference sequence). This CDR3 comprises 14 residues. CDR3 region: CASSSASDSYEQYF. DNA of the CDR3: TGTGCCAGCAGCTCCGCCTCGGACAGTTACGAGCAGTACTTC.

This clonotype was seen repeatedly, ten times or more. The chain uses TRBV7-9 and TRBJ2-2, with D hard to call. The germline V and J ends were trimmed by 0 bases and 4 bases, with 9 bases remaining between them. The length of the CDR3 is 15 residues. CDR1 SEHNR and CDR2 FQNEAQ come from the germline V gene (reference sequence). The CDR3 here is CASSLAMAATGELFF. The CDR3 bases are TGTGCCAGCAGCTTAGCGATGGCGGCCACCGGGGAGCTGTTTTTT.

This clonotype was observed a handful of times. The J gene is TRBJ2-5, the V gene TRBV19, with TRBD2 matching over 9 bases. V lost 6 bases, J lost 2 bases, and 7 bases stayed unmatched. The CDR3 has 15 amino acids. Germline CDR1 and CDR2: LNHDA and SQIVND (reference sequence). The CDR3 loop reads CASRRRLAEQETQYF. The CDR3 coding sequence is TGTGCCAGTAGAAGGAGACTAGCGGAGCAAGAGACCCAGTACTTC.

The chain couples TRBV25-1 to TRBJ1-2; D call uncertain. Per the germline V gene, CDR1 is MGHDK and CDR2 is SYGVNS. V lost 0 bases to trimming and J lost 7 bases, with 21 bases between them. CDR3 length: 17 residues. The CDR3 spells CASSEYWGASQDGGYTF. DNA of the CDR3: TGTGCCAGCAGTGAATATTGGGGTGCCTCACAAGATGGTGGCTACACCTTC.

Turning to this clonotype: One junction end disagrees with the germline gene, perhaps due to a read error. The genes are TRBV9 and TRBJ2-4; TRBD2 agrees at 7 bases. CDR1 and CDR2 (germline): SGDLS, YYNGEE. CDR3 length: 14 amino acids. This CDR3 reads CTSSVKERGGLQYF. The CDR3 DNA is TGTACCAGCAGCGTAAAGGAGCGGGGAGGACTTCAGTACTTC.

This clonotype was counted ten times or more. The rearrangement joins TRBV7-2 to TRBJ1-1; D is unresolved. CDR3 length: 12 amino acids. V dropped 6 bases and J dropped 6 bases, with 11 bases sitting between them. Germline V gene data show CDR1 as SGHTA and CDR2 as FQGNSA. CDR3 in amino acids: CASSLSTPEAFF. CDR3 bases: TGTGCCAGCAGTCTCTCGACCCCTGAAGCTTTCTTT. Supplemented by reference TRBV7-2 and TRBJ1-1, the full variable domain reads GAGVSQSPSNKVTEKGKDVELRCDPISGHTALYWYRQSLGQGLEFLIYFQGNSAPDKSGLPSDRFSAERTGGSVSTLTIQRTQQEDSAVYLCASSLSTPEAFFGQGTRLTVV.

The chain couples TRBV9 to TRBJ2-1; tentative D call: TRBD1 (5 bases). V lost 0 bases, J lost 5 bases, and 15 bases lay in between. Per the germline V gene, CDR1 is SGDLS and CDR2 is YYNGEE. This CDR3 spans 16 amino acids. The DNA of the CDR3 is TGTGCCAGCAGCGTAGCGGTGGGGCGGAACAACAATGAGCAGTTCTTC. Encoded protein: CASSVAVGRNNNEQFF. Supplemented by reference TRBV9 and TRBJ2-1, the full variable domain reads DSGVTQTPKHLITATGQRVTLRCSPRSGDLSVYWYQQSLDQGLQFLIQYYNGEERAKGNILERFSAQQFPDLHSELNLSSLELGDSALYFCASSVAVGRNNNEQFFGPGTRLTVL.

V and J are TRBV19 and TRBJ2-1; D not resolved. The length of the CDR3 is 15 residues. The V and J ends lost 3 bases and 7 bases respectively, with 16 bases between them. Germline CDR1 LNHDA, CDR2 SQIVND (reference sequence). The CDR3 here is CASSIIRIPINEQFF. CDR3 coding DNA: TGTGCCAGTAGTATCATAAGGATCCCTATAAATGAGCAGTTCTTC.

The sample holds many counts of this clonotype. The chain recombines TRBV7-2 with TRBJ1-1; D ambiguous. The germline gives CDR1 SGHTA, CDR2 FQGNSA. Trimming shortened V by 1 base and J by 2 bases, and 14 bases separated the two germline ends. This CDR3 comprises 16 residues. The CDR3 here is CASSLVYPGPNTEAFF. CDR3 nucleotides: TGTGCCAGCAGCTTAGTTTATCCAGGCCCAAACACTGAAGCTTTCTTT.

The table lists this clonotype with a few counts. Here the CDR3 reads CASSYPTGGPYNEQFF. CDR3 nucleotide sequence: TGTGCCAGCAGTTACCCCACGGGGGGGCCCTACAATGAGCAGTTCTTC. The chain employs TRBV6-2 or TRBV6-3 and TRBJ2-1; 8 bases are a match to TRBD2. Trimming cost V 2 bases and J 2 bases; bases outside gene matches: 5. Per the germline V gene, CDR1 is MNHEY and CDR2 is SVGEGT. CDR3 size: 16 residues.

Only a few counts were recorded for this clonotype. This rearrangement joins TRBV12-3 or TRBV12-4 to TRBJ2-3; D unclear. The CDR3 totals 13 residues. V was pared by 4 bases and J by 7 bases, with 12 bases between. The CDR3 reads CASSWSGVNTQYF. CDR3 bases: TGTGCCAGCAGTTGGAGTGGGGTCAATACGCAGTATTTT.

The rearrangement links TRBV6-2 or TRBV6-3 to TRBJ2-3; 7 nucleotides align to TRBD2. CDR1 is MNHEY and CDR2 is SVGEGT in the germline V gene. The CDR3 totals 15 residues. V lost 11 bases and J lost 1; bases outside the gene matches: 12. The CDR3 DNA reads TGTGCCTGTGGGGGGGGTCGATTCCGCACAGATACGCAGTATTTT. This gives the protein CACGGGRFRTDTQYF.

V and J are TRBV6-1 and TRBJ2-3; D is ambiguous. The CDR3 totals 13 residues. Trimming removed 3 bases from V and 6 bases from J, with 10 bases in between. The V gene's germline CDR1 is MNHNS and CDR2 SASEGT. The CDR3 protein is CASSDYLADTQYF. The CDR3 DNA is TGTGCCAGCAGTGACTACTTGGCTGATACGCAGTATTTT.

The V and J genes are TRBV11-1 and TRBJ2-1; no clear D gene. CDR3 length: 15 amino acids. The germline V gene encodes CDR1 SGHAT and CDR2 FQDESV (reference sequence). V lost 6 bases, J lost 0 bases, and 12 bases lay in between. Written as DNA, the CDR3 is TGTGCCAGCAGTGGCAGCGCGACCTCCTACAATGAGCAGTTCTTC. This encodes CASSGSATSYNEQFF.

This rearrangement joins TRBV5-5 to TRBJ2-7; TRBD2 agrees at 10 bases. The CDR3 totals 15 residues. Trimming at V came to 4 bases and at J to 5 bases, leaving 9 bases not matched to a gene. Per germline, CDR1 SGHKS and CDR2 YYEKEE (reference sequence). CDR3: CASSRPSGGTHEQYF. CDR3 in DNA: TGTGCCAGCAGCCGTCCTAGCGGGGGCACCCACGAGCAGTACTTC.

There are many counts of this clonotype. The CDR3 coding sequence is TGTGCCAGCAGTTACTCTGAGCGGGGGAACTACAATGAGCAGTTCTTC. It codes for CASSYSERGNYNEQFF. V and J are TRBV6-5 and TRBJ2-1; 8 positions match TRBD2. From germline, CDR1 is MNHEY and CDR2 SVGAGI. V lost 0 bases and J lost 3; bases outside the gene matches: 4. CDR3 size: 16 residues.

This clonotype was counted at least ten times. V usage is TRBV28 and J usage is TRBJ1-1; TRBD1 is a possible D gene (5 bases). The V end lost 6 bases, the J end lost 5 bases, and 13 bases lay between the germline ends. The CDR3 length is 13 residues. The germline gives CDR1 MDHEN, CDR2 SYDVKM. CDR3 sequence: CASSGVWGTEAFF. The CDR3 nucleotides read TGTGCCAGCAGCGGGGTATGGGGGACTGAAGCTTTCTTT.

This clonotype has ten or more counts. CDR3 nucleotide sequence: TGTGCCAGCAGCACAGGGGTGAACACTGAAGCTTTCTTT. Encoded protein: CASSTGVNTEAFF. This chain uses TRBV7-6 with TRBJ1-1; 7 bases match TRBD1. This CDR3 contains 13 residues. Germline CDR1 reads SGHVS; CDR2 reads FNYEAQ. V shed 5 bases and J 0 bases; nucleotides not matched to a gene: 0. Together with reference TRBV7-6 and TRBJ1-1, the CDR3 gives the full variable domain: GAGVSQSPRYKVTKRGQDVALRCDPISGHVSLYWYRQALGQGPEFLTYFNYEAQQDKSGLPNDRFSAERPEGSISTLTIQRTEQRDSAMYRCASSTGVNTEAFFGQGTRLTVV.

This clonotype has more than one count but fewer than ten. The V gene is TRBV7-9, the J gene TRBJ2-2; D perhaps matches TRBD2 (5 bases). The germline V and J ends were trimmed by 11 bases and 1 base, with 14 bases remaining between them. This CDR3 has 14 amino acids. CDR1 and CDR2 from the germline V gene are SEHNR and FQNEAQ (reference sequence). Here the CDR3 reads CAPEGPWNTGELFF. In DNA form, the CDR3 reads TGTGCCCCCGAGGGTCCCTGGAACACCGGGGAGCTGTTTTTT.

In this sample, this clonotype turned up many times. The chain combines TRBV7-9 with TRBJ1-5; D uncertain. Germline-derived CDR1 and CDR2 are SEHNR and FQNEAQ (reference sequence). Trimming stripped 4 bases from V and 3 bases from J, with 7 bases between. The CDR3 spans 13 residues. The CDR3 sequence is CASSYETNQPQHF. CDR3 sequence (DNA): TGTGCCAGCAGCTACGAGACCAATCAGCCCCAGCATTTT.

The chain carries TRBV4-2 and TRBJ2-1; 10 nucleotides match TRBD2. Trimming at V came to 3 bases and at J to 2 bases, leaving 4 bases not matched to a gene. Looked up from germline, CDR1 is LGHNA and CDR2 is YNFKEQ. This CDR3 region has 16 residues. This CDR3 is CASSQGTSEAYNEQFF. The DNA of the CDR3 is TGTGCCAGCAGCCAGGGGACTAGCGAAGCCTACAATGAGCAGTTCTTC.

This clonotype was counted at least ten times. The chain employs TRBV7-2 and TRBJ2-7; no clear D. The ends were cut back, 4 bases at V and 2 bases at J, with 12 bases in the middle. This CDR3 contains 14 residues. Germline CDR1 reads SGHTA; CDR2 reads FQGNSA. The chain's CDR3 is CASSSTVTTYEQYF. CDR3 nucleotide sequence: TGTGCCAGCAGCTCAACGGTTACCACCTACGAGCAGTACTTC.

This clonotype was seen more than once but under ten times. V and J are TRBV10-1 and TRBJ2-5; perhaps D is TRBD1 or TRBD2 (5 bases each). The V gene lost 5 bases and the J gene lost 5 bases, with 12 bases spanning the gap. Germline CDR1 is WNHNN and CDR2 is SYGVQD (reference sequence). The CDR3 sequence is 13 residues long. CDR3 in DNA: TGCGCCAGCAGTCATGGGGGTTTGGAGACCCAGTACTTC. Translated, it gives CASSHGGLETQYF.

The chain employs TRBV20-1 and TRBJ2-5; tentatively, D is TRBD1 (5 bases). This CDR3 spans 12 amino acids. Germline V gene lookup returns CDR1 DFQATT and CDR2 SNEGSKA (reference sequence). Trimming stripped 3 bases from V and 4 bases from J, with 9 bases between. CDR3 residues: CSASEQGETQYF. In DNA form, the CDR3 reads TGCAGTGCTAGTGAGCAGGGAGAGACCCAGTACTTC.

This clonotype came up a few times. This chain connects TRBV7-9 to TRBJ1-2, with 7 bases that match TRBD1. Unmatched junction bases numbered 11, after V lost 5 bases and J lost 5 bases. CDR3 length: 15 residues. Germline-derived CDR1 and CDR2 are SEHNR and FQNEAQ (reference sequence). CDR3 loop: CASSLTGAAWYGYTF. For the CDR3, the DNA is TGTGCCAGCAGCCTAACAGGGGCCGCATGGTATGGCTACACCTTC.

This clonotype has a handful of counts. The gene calls are TRBV7-9 and TRBJ2-1; maybe TRBD1 (5 bases). Per germline, CDR1 SEHNR and CDR2 FQNEAQ (reference sequence). V gave up 9 bases and J gave up 5 bases, with 11 bases separating them. This CDR3 region has 12 residues. The CDR3 DNA reads TGTGCCAGTTCGACAGAAAACAATGAGCAGTTCTTC. Translation: CASSTENNEQFF.

CDR3 amino acids: CASSLTGPWGLDGEQFF. CDR3 sequence (DNA): TGTGCCAGCAGCTTAACAGGGCCGTGGGGCCTGGACGGTGAGCAGTTCTTC. This chain connects TRBV7-3 to TRBJ2-1; TRBD1 is a possible D gene (5 bases). The CDR3 has 17 amino acids. Germline CDR1 is SGHTA and CDR2 is FQGTGA. Between the trimmed V and J ends, which lost 0 bases and 9 bases, there was a span of 21 bases.

This clonotype was observed a few times. The chain carries TRBV6-2 or TRBV6-3 and TRBJ2-1; D is uncertain. Trimming stripped 4 bases from V and 3 bases from J, with 13 bases between. The germline gives CDR1 MNHEY, CDR2 SVGEGT. This CDR3 comprises 15 residues. The CDR3 reads CASSLKATYYNEQFF. The CDR3, as DNA: TGTGCCAGCAGTTTAAAAGCCACTTACTACAATGAGCAGTTCTTC.

This clonotype has only a few counts. The CDR3 ends on some other residue instead of the conserved phenylalanine or tryptophan, so this is likely a read error. It is unclear where the CDR3 begins or ends on the DNA, so no DNA is shown, and the CDR3 is as TCRdb lists it. The chain employs TRBV2 and TRBJ1-1; TRBD1, the D gene given by the table, was not confirmed from the DNA. The CDR3 is 14 residues long, ends included. CDR1 is SNHLY and CDR2 is FYNNEI in the germline V gene. Here the CDR3 reads CASTPPRDRGIWIV.